A single T cell receptor (beta chain) is shown here with its context. Its antigen is undetermined. Trimming at V came to 5 bases and at J to 2 bases, leaving 3 bases not matched to a gene. Per germline, CDR1 KGHDR and CDR2 SFDVKD. The CDR3 consists of 14 residues. The data were taken from a study of T cells after yellow fever vaccination. Study-wide results and caveats: Clonotypes found in both CD4 and CD8 compartments made up a small share. Abundant clonotypes from the bulk population could get into FACS-sorted repertoires as contaminants. Reappearance after the booster was observed for most primary-vaccination clones (about 97% CD4, roughly 88% CD8).

For TCR, cDNA came from 5'RACE template switching, which added a universal primer site and UMIs. TCRdb recomputed calls from the 5' RACE reads with MiXCR, one row per CDR3 protein. The data show hundreds of thousands of distinct CDR3 sequences, approximately 13% seen once. The receptor comes from a young man who received the YFV17D yellow fever vaccine. Specimen: PBMCs, collected on the day of the yellow fever booster vaccination. The chain uses TRBV24-1 and TRBJ2-3; 7 nucleotides line up with TRBD2. CDR3 nucleotides: TGTGCCACCAGTGTAAGCGGGACCACAGATACGCAGTATTTT. Translated: CATSVSGTTDTQYF.